One and the same sample provided the 18 T cell receptor beta chains below, sequenced in a study of regulatory T cells in long-lasting Graves disease. Sample time point: newly diagnosed GD, antithyroid drugs for less than 3 months. The TCR library was made from RNA extracted from PBMCs. Building of the TCR beta libraries involved iRepertoire HTBI primers and Arm-PCR of CDR3 regions. TCRdb re-called the multiplex PCR reads with MiXCR, one entry per CDR3 protein. This sample has roughly 500,000 distinct CDR3 sequences, with roughly 15% found just once. The same sample was also studied in work on T cells in Graves' hyperthyroidism and ophthalmopathy.

The specimen was peripheral blood mononuclear cells (PBMCs), collected at new diagnosis, from a patient treated with antithyroid drugs. The receptors derive from a woman aged 50 to 60 with Graves disease.

This clonotype was observed a few times. The chain uses TRBV10-3 and TRBJ2-1; TRBD1 matches 7 bases. Trimming at V came to 6 bases and at J to 6 bases, leaving 11 bases not matched to a gene. The CDR3 is 15 amino acids. The germline gives CDR1 ENHRY, CDR2 SYGVKD. The CDR3 sequence: CAISNRGVRGNEQFF. Here the CDR3 DNA reads TGTGCCATCAGCAACAGGGGAGTAAGGGGCAATGAGCAGTTCTTC.

A few counts support this clonotype. The rearrangement joins TRBV20-1 to TRBJ2-7; 10 nucleotides line up with TRBD2. Germline values: CDR1 DFQATT, CDR2 SNEGSKA (reference sequence). Trimming removed 3 bases from V and 5 bases from J; junction bases left unmatched: 7. The CDR3 runs 14 residues. The CDR3 sequence is CSARRSGRAHEQYF. The DNA of the CDR3 is TGCAGTGCTAGGAGGAGCGGGAGGGCCCACGAGCAGTACTTC.

This clonotype was counted ten times or more. The chain uses TRBV6-2 or TRBV6-3 and TRBJ2-2, with 9 positions matching TRBD2. Germline CDR1 is MNHEY and CDR2 is SVGEGT. The length of the CDR3 is 17 residues. The V segment lost 2 bases and the J segment 6 bases; nucleotides outside the gene matches: 10. CDR3 in amino acids: CASSYGGLAGFSGELFF. CDR3 DNA sequence: TGTGCCAGCAGTTACGGTGGGCTAGCGGGATTTTCCGGGGAGCTGTTTTTT.

V is TRBV7-2 and J is TRBJ2-3, with 11 bases that match TRBD2. With the DNA end fitting TRBJ2-1 better, the J assignment may be wrong. Per the germline V gene, CDR1 is SGHTA and CDR2 is FQGNSA. The CDR3 length is 16 residues. The CDR3 loop reads CASSLASGRAGGEQFF. The CDR3 nucleotides are TGTGCCAGCAGCTTAGCTAGCGGGAGGGCCGGGGGCGAGCAGTTCTTC.

Many counts were recorded for this clonotype. V gene TRBV29-1 combines with J gene TRBJ1-1; D not resolved. CDR1 is SQVTM, CDR2 ANQGSEA, per germline. This CDR3 contains 14 residues. Trimming shortened V by 4 bases and J by 1 base, and 13 bases separated the two germline ends. In DNA, the CDR3 is TGCAGCGTTGTCAATAGGCTGACGAACACTGAAGCTTTCTTT. Translation: CSVVNRLTNTEAFF.

This clonotype showed up just a few times. The V call is TRBV7-6, the J call TRBJ2-1, with 14 bases identical to TRBD2. This CDR3 region has 23 residues. Germline V lookup: CDR1 SGHVS, CDR2 FNYEAQ. J gave up 9 bases and V 5 bases, and 30 bases lay outside the gene matches. This CDR3 is CASSLLRASSLRTGTSGRSEQFF. CDR3 DNA sequence: TGTGCCAGCAGCCTTCTCCGCGCATCAAGTCTTCGAACCGGGACTAGCGGGAGATCTGAGCAGTTCTTC.

This clonotype appeared a single time. This chain links TRBV9 with TRBJ2-7; weak D call: TRBD1 (5 bases). CDR3 size: 14 residues. The V and J ends lost 2 bases and 4 bases respectively, with 13 bases between them. Germline loops: CDR1 SGDLS, CDR2 YYNGEE. The CDR3 nucleotides are TGTGCCAGCAGCGTGACAGTCGAATCGTACGAGCAGTACTTC. Residues: CASSVTVESYEQYF.

This clonotype was seen a handful of times. The chain has TRBV6-4 and TRBJ1-2, with D uncertain. Germline CDR1 MRHNA, CDR2 SNTAGT. This CDR3 region has 13 residues. V gave up 2 bases and J gave up 8 bases, with 12 bases separating them. The DNA for the CDR3 is TGTGCCAGCAGTGACCGAGCCGCTAGCGGCTACACCTTC. Translation gives CASSDRAASGYTF.

The chain carries TRBV6-5 and TRBJ1-6; D remains ambiguous. The CDR3 totals 14 residues. Trimming took 4 bases from V and 9 from J, leaving 13 bases between them. Germline values: CDR1 MNHEY, CDR2 SVGAGI. The CDR3 nucleotides read TGTGCCAGCAGTTCGGCACTCTCTTCTTCACCCCTCCACTTT. Its translation is CASSSALSSSPLHF.

The rearrangement joins TRBV6-1 to TRBJ2-3; TRBD2 matches at 12 bases. There are 17 residues in the CDR3. Looked up from germline, CDR1 is MNHNS and CDR2 is SASEGT. J gave up 2 bases and V 2 bases, and 5 bases lay outside the gene matches. In DNA, the CDR3 is TGTGCCAGCAGTGAACAGACTAGCGGGAGCCTCACAGATACGCAGTATTTT. Translation: CASSEQTSGSLTDTQYF.

There are many counts of this clonotype. The chain links TRBV20-1 to TRBJ2-1, with 8 bases fitting TRBD1. There are 14 residues in the CDR3. Germline CDR1 reads DFQATT; CDR2 reads SNEGSKA (reference sequence). The V gene end was trimmed by 6 bases and the J gene end by 7 bases; junction bases not matched to a gene: 11. This CDR3 is CSARRQGIRNEQFF. The DNA of the CDR3 is TGCAGTGCCCGGAGACAGGGGATAAGGAATGAGCAGTTCTTC.

This clonotype was seen many times. V is TRBV20-1 and J is TRBJ2-7, with no clear D. Germline CDR1 DFQATT, CDR2 SNEGSKA (reference sequence). The CDR3 loop spans 13 amino acids. The ends were cut back, 1 base at V and 4 bases at J, with 11 bases in the middle. CDR3 DNA sequence: TGCAGTGCTAGAGCCCAGCTCGGGTACGAGCAGTACTTC. It codes for CSARAQLGYEQYF.

The J gene is TRBJ2-7, the V gene TRBV18; 9 nucleotides match TRBD2. The V gene's germline CDR1 is KGHSH and CDR2 LQKENI. Unmatched junction bases numbered 6, after V lost 3 bases and J lost 3 bases. The CDR3 is 15 residues long. DNA of the CDR3: TGTGCCAGCTCACCCCAGACTAGCGGAGACTACGAGCAGTACTTC. It encodes CASSPQTSGDYEQYF.

This clonotype was detected ten times or more. The gene calls are TRBV5-1 and TRBJ1-1, with D possibly TRBD1 on 6 matching bases. The CDR3 has 18 amino acids. V lost 5 bases to trimming and J lost 1 base, with 24 bases between them. CDR1 is SGHRS, CDR2 YFSETQ, per germline. CDR3 amino acids: CASSPWGWGEQGNTEAFF. For the CDR3, the DNA is TGCGCCAGCAGTCCTTGGGGGTGGGGTGAACAGGGGAACACTGAAGCTTTCTTT. Full variable domain (outside the CDR3, taken from reference TRBV5-1 and TRBJ1-1): KAGVTQTPRYLIKTRGQQVTLSCSPISGHRSVSWYQQTPGQGLQFLFEYFSETQRNKGNFPGRFSGRQFSNSRSEMNVSTLELGDSALYLCASSPWGWGEQGNTEAFFGQGTRLTVV.

There are many counts of this clonotype. The J gene is TRBJ2-3, the V gene TRBV2; 9 positions agree with TRBD2. Germline V gives CDR1 SNHLY, CDR2 FYNNEI. This CDR3 spans 13 amino acids. V gave up 0 bases and J gave up 14 bases; unmatched junction bases: 6. This CDR3 reads CASSEAPGLALYF. Written as DNA, the CDR3 is TGTGCCAGCAGTGAAGCGCCGGGACTAGCTCTGTATTTT.

The CDR3 coding sequence is TGTGCCAGCAGCCCCTGGGAGGGCAACAATGAAAAACTGTTTTTT. The encoded protein is CASSPWEGNNEKLFF. This chain joins TRBV5-5 and TRBJ1-4; no firm D call. The CDR3 spans 15 residues. V gave up 4 bases and J gave up 5 bases, with 15 bases separating them. Germline CDR1 is SGHKS and CDR2 is YYEKEE (reference sequence).

This clonotype was counted ten times or more. The V and J genes are TRBV27 and TRBJ2-1; D call uncertain. V dropped 2 bases and J dropped 4 bases, with 12 bases sitting between them. CDR3 size: 15 residues. Germline values: CDR1 MNHEY, CDR2 SMNVEV (reference sequence). The CDR3 DNA follows: TGTGCCAGCAGTTTAATTAGCCCTCGTTACAATGAGCAGTTCTTC. Translated, it gives CASSLISPRYNEQFF.

As to this clonotype: Sequence at one end of the junction differs from germline and may be a read error. The chain recombines TRBV29-1 with TRBJ2-1; D is perhaps TRBD2 (5 bases). Looked up from germline, CDR1 is SQVTM and CDR2 is ANQGSEA. The CDR3 extends over 13 amino acids. The CDR3 DNA reads TGCAGCGTCGAAGCCCTAGCAATAAATGAGCAGTTCTTC. It is translated as CSVEALAINEQFF.